This T cell receptor beta chain derives from a study of human CD8 memory T cell subsets (dated by TCRdb to the early 2020s). About the study as a whole: TCRbeta repertoires of stem-like (TSTEM), progenitor exhausted-like (TPEX) and effector memory CD8+ T cell subsets were compared to assess their clonal relationships. Six donors each provided TSTEM, TPEX and effector memory subsets, and TCRbeta repertoires were obtained from all six. Beyond this particular receptor, the publication reports: The stem-like TSTEM and TPEX subsets each shared clonotypes with effector memory cells, but the TSTEM and TPEX repertoires had minimal overlap with each other, suggesting distinct antigen spectra. Based on Chao1 estimates, TSTEM subsets appeared to have greater repertoire diversity than TPEX subsets, which could potentially reflect a broader range of specificities. Sequencing was limited to TCRbeta chains, and the repertoire comparisons were based on about six donors analyzed with paired t-tests and Bonferroni correction. Normalized Shannon-Wiener diversity was similarly high in TSTEM and TPEX subsets, while effector memory subsets were less diverse by comparison.

A Human TCR Profiling Kit was used to prepare UMI-labeled 5' RACE TCRbeta libraries. The same number of PCR cycles was used to prepare all TCRbeta libraries in parallel. The authors processed their data as follows. The number of functional CDR3beta clonotypes in each TCRbeta library ranged from about 3,000 to 20,000. UMI extraction and consensus assembly used MIGEC 1.2.9, requiring at least three reads per UMI. MiXCR 3.0.3 was used to extract the in-frame CDR3beta repertoires. After each sample was downsampled to 42,000 randomly selected UMIs, diversity metrics were computed in VDJtools 1.2.1. For the top 3,000 clones of each sample pair, the repertoire overlap metrics D, R and F2 were calculated in VDJtools. TCRdb reprocessed the sequencing reads and holds a single record per CDR3 protein sequence, with no DNA. Here the V and J calls rest on TCRdb's processing, not on the authors' analysis. The table for this sample lists 7,200 or so distinct CDR3 sequences. 21% of the sample belongs to the ten largest clones.

In the case of this clonotype: The target of this receptor is not known.

Density gradient separation was used to isolate peripheral blood mononuclear cells from buffy coats of healthy donors. In the study, total CD8+ T cells were enriched by negative magnetic separation with EasySep or MojoSort CD8+ T cell isolation kits. For each subset, total RNA was extracted using an RNeasy Mini Kit from duplicate vials of approximately 160,000 sorted CD8+ T cells. The PBMCs were used either fresh or after being cryopreserved in fetal bovine serum with roughly 10% DMSO. Fluorescence-activated cell sorting on a FACSAria III was used to sort CD8+ T cell subsets to purity. The CDR3, cysteine through phenylalanine, is 15 amino acids long. The DNA is unrecorded. CDR1 and CDR2, looked up from the germline V gene (reference sequence), are LNHNV and YYDKDF.

The origin of this receptor is a human donor in good health. The sample consisted of CD8+ T cells from PBMCs. Rearrangement joined TRBV15 to TRBJ2-1; the D call of TRBD2 rests on TCRdb alone, since no DNA is present to check it. The encoded CDR3 is CATQLTSGRADEQFF.